One sample yielded the 31 T cell receptor beta chains listed below, sequenced in a study of PD-1 blockade in classical Hodgkin lymphoma. Every one of the patients relapsed after autologous stem cell transplantation (brentuximab vedotin exposure was variable). TCRdb's copy holds only in-frame clones and misses some; the assay was immunoSEQ multiplex PCR. The sample shows roughly 70,000 clones, 71% of them seen only once. The source material was peripheral blood mononuclear cells (PBMCs), sampled before the second cycle of nivolumab. The source is a human donor with classical Hodgkin lymphoma.

V is TRBV5-5 and J is TRBJ1-2, with D perhaps matching TRBD1 (5 bases). This CDR3 spans 14 amino acids. V shed 0 bases and J shed 6 bases, with 12 bases lying between them. CDR1 and CDR2 from the germline V gene are SGHKS and YYEKEE (reference sequence). CDR3 in DNA: TGTGCCAGCAGCTTGGAGAGGGGTTTTAATGGCTACACCTTC. Protein product: CASSLERGFNGYTF.

This clone occurred once. The V and J genes are TRBV4-1 and TRBJ2-7; D may be TRBD1 or TRBD2 (5 bases each). The CDR3 length is 14 residues. V lost 3 bases to trimming and J lost 0 bases, with 9 bases between them. The germline gives CDR1 MGHRA, CDR2 YSYEKL. This chain's CDR3 is CASSHRDGSYEQYF. The CDR3 DNA is TGCGCCAGCAGCCACAGGGACGGCTCCTACGAGCAGTACTTC.

The V and J genes are TRBV2 and TRBJ1-1, with a possible D match to TRBD1 (6 bases). V gave up 2 bases and J gave up 6 bases, with 13 bases separating them. The CDR3 is 14 amino acids. Germline CDR1 reads SNHLY; CDR2 reads FYNNEI. The CDR3 is CASSEYRVGAEAFF. As DNA, the CDR3 is TGTGCCAGCAGTGAATACAGGGTAGGCGCTGAAGCTTTCTTT.

This chain connects TRBV30 to TRBJ1-1; 7 nucleotides align to TRBD1. The CDR3 has 15 amino acids. Germline lookup yields CDR1 GTSNPN and CDR2 SVGIG (reference sequence). V lost 4 bases and J lost 6; bases outside the gene matches: 14. CDR3 in DNA: TGTGCCTGGATTCCTTTGACAGGGCGGTCGGCTGAAGCTTTCTTT. Its translation is CAWIPLTGRSAEAFF.

This chain connects TRBV5-1 to TRBJ2-7; 9 positions match TRBD1. CDR1 is SGHRS, CDR2 YFSETQ, per germline. The trim removed 4 bases at V and 5 bases at J, leaving 13 bases unmatched. CDR3 size: 16 residues. The CDR3, as DNA: TGCGCCAGCAGCCCGTTTAAGGACAGGGGTTTCGACGAGCAGTACTTC. This translates into CASSPFKDRGFDEQYF.

This chain uses TRBV5-1 with TRBJ1-1; 7 bases line up with TRBD1. The CDR3 contains 13 residues. V lost 4 bases and J lost 5; bases outside the gene matches: 5. Germline-derived CDR1 and CDR2 are SGHRS and YFSETQ. The CDR3 DNA reads as TGCGCCAGCAGCCAGGGGGGAGGAACTGAAGCTTTCTTT. Its translation: CASSQGGGTEAFF.

The chain couples TRBV10-2 to TRBJ1-1, with D hard to call. Germline V lookup: CDR1 WSHSY, CDR2 SAAADI. V was clipped by 2 bases and J by 0 bases, with 10 bases between them. The CDR3 runs 15 residues. DNA of the CDR3: TGCGCCAGCAGTGAGCCGGGCGCAATGAACACTGAAGCTTTCTTT. This codes for CASSEPGAMNTEAFF.

This chain connects TRBV6-5 to TRBJ1-2; D is unclear. Trimming removed 2 bases at V and 5 bases at J, with 18 bases between. The CDR3 spans 16 residues. Germline CDR1 and CDR2: MNHEY and SVGAGI. The CDR3 nucleotides are TGTGCCAGCAGTTACGGGGTCGGGGTAGGGTTGTATGGCTACACCTTC. Amino acids: CASSYGVGVGLYGYTF.

This chain links TRBV6-5 with TRBJ1-1; D is undetermined. Trimming removed 2 bases from V and 1 base from J, with 5 bases in between. Germline V gene sequence: CDR1 MNHEY, CDR2 SVGAGI. The CDR3 spans 13 residues. CDR3: CASSYRTNTEAFF. In DNA form, the CDR3 reads TGTGCCAGCAGTTACAGAACGAACACTGAAGCTTTCTTT.

This rearrangement joins TRBV19 to TRBJ1-1; D unclear. CDR3 length: 13 amino acids. V lost 10 bases and J 5 bases, leaving 17 bases between the germline ends. CDR1 is LNHDA and CDR2 is SQIVND in the germline V gene (reference sequence). The CDR3 protein is CATRWQTWTEAFF. The CDR3 DNA sequence: TGTGCCACCCGTTGGCAAACGTGGACTGAAGCTTTCTTT.

The gene calls are TRBV7-2 and TRBJ2-7; TRBD1 agrees at 8 bases. This CDR3 region has 15 residues. CDR1 is SGHTA, CDR2 FQGNSA, per germline. V trimming: 2 bases; J trimming: 4 bases; junction bases outside the gene matches: 7. The CDR3 spells CASSLSNRGNYEQYF. The CDR3 bases are TGTGCCAGCAGCTTATCGAACAGGGGGAATTACGAGCAGTACTTC.

The chain recombines TRBV7-9 with TRBJ2-5; TRBD1 matches 8 bases. The DNA end lines up better with TRBJ2-7; the J call may be wrong. Germline V lookup: CDR1 SEHNR, CDR2 FQNEAQ (reference sequence). The CDR3 length is 14 residues. The CDR3 coding sequence is TGTGCCAGCGTGTCACAGGGGGACTCCTACGAGCAGTACTTC. Translated, it gives CASVSQGDSYEQYF.

This chain uses TRBV18 with TRBJ2-3; the match to TRBD1 covers 8 bases. The J segment lost 5 bases and the V segment lost 4 bases, leaving 5 bases of the junction unmatched. This CDR3 is 14 amino acids long. CDR1 and CDR2 (germline): KGHSH, LQKENI. CDR3 in amino acids: CASSLDRGRDTQYF. CDR3 sequence (DNA): TGTGCCAGCTCACTTGACAGGGGAAGAGATACGCAGTATTTT.

This rearrangement joins TRBV28 to TRBJ1-1; no clear D gene. CDR1 and CDR2 (germline): MDHEN, SYDVKM. V lost 2 bases to trimming and J lost 5 bases, with 15 bases between them. The CDR3 is 15 residues long. CDR3: CASSLTRAPVTEAFF. DNA of the CDR3: TGTGCCAGCAGTTTAACCCGGGCCCCGGTTACTGAAGCTTTCTTT. The whole variable domain, filled in from reference TRBV28 and TRBJ1-1, reads DVKVTQSSRYLVKRTGEKVFLECVQDMDHENMFWYRQDPGLGLRLIYFSYDVKMKEKGDIPEGYSVSREKKERFSLILESASTNQTSMYLCASSLTRAPVTEAFFGQGTRLTVV.

This clone showed up just once. This chain connects TRBV2 to TRBJ2-7; 7 bases agree with TRBD1. CDR1 is SNHLY and CDR2 is FYNNEI in the germline V gene. The CDR3 has 15 residues. The trim removed 5 bases at V and 1 base at J, leaving 8 bases unmatched. The CDR3 protein is CASSLQGPFSYEQYF. CDR3 DNA sequence: TGTGCCAGCAGTTTACAGGGGCCCTTTTCCTACGAGCAGTACTTC.

The CDR3: CASSERAPLGTQYF. The CDR3 nucleotides are TGCGCCAGCAGTGAGAGGGCCCCGCTGGGGACCCAGTACTTC. This chain links TRBV10-1 with TRBJ2-5, with no clear D. V was pared by 2 bases and J by 7 bases, with 14 bases between. The CDR3 is 14 residues long. Germline values: CDR1 WNHNN, CDR2 SYGVQD (reference sequence).

CDR3 in DNA: TGTGCCAGCAGTTCCAACAATGGGATCGGGGAGCTGTTTTTT. It codes for CASSSNNGIGELFF. This rearrangement joins TRBV6-6 to TRBJ2-2; D is uncertain. The ends were cut back, 4 bases at V and 7 bases at J, with 13 bases in the middle. The CDR3 covers 14 residues. Germline V CDR1 and CDR2: MNHNY, SVGAGI (reference sequence).

The J gene is TRBJ1-5, the V gene TRBV5-3, with TRBD1 identical over 12 bases. TRBV5-3 is filed as an ORF, its function uncertain. Unmatched junction bases numbered 6, after V lost 0 bases and J lost 5 bases. This CDR3 is 17 amino acids long. The CDR3 here is CARSLGTGTGGYQPQHF. Written as DNA, the CDR3 is TGTGCCAGAAGCTTGGGCACCGGGACAGGGGGCTATCAGCCCCAGCATTTT.

The rearrangement joins TRBV6-6 to TRBJ2-7, with TRBD2 matching over 10 bases. Trimming removed 6 bases from V and 4 bases from J; junction bases left unmatched: 6. CDR1 is MNHNY, CDR2 SVGAGI, per germline (reference sequence). The CDR3 has 14 amino acids. The CDR3 DNA is TGTGCCAGCAGATCAGCGGGGGGGGCGTACGAGCAGTACTTC. It is translated as CASRSAGGAYEQYF.

The V call is TRBV9, the J call TRBJ1-4; 7 nucleotides align to TRBD1. There are 16 residues in the CDR3. V gave up 0 bases and J gave up 7 bases; unmatched junction bases: 9. Germline loops: CDR1 SGDLS, CDR2 YYNGEE. CDR3: CASSVGTGSGGEKLFF. CDR3 bases: TGTGCCAGCAGCGTAGGGACAGGCTCGGGGGGTGAAAAACTGTTTTTT.

The rearrangement links TRBV11-3 to TRBJ2-5; no definite D call. CDR1 is SGHNT and CDR2 is YENEEA in the germline V gene. Trimming pared 2 bases from V and 5 bases from J, leaving 24 bases between. The CDR3 sequence is 18 residues long. The CDR3 is CASSLFLETNAIRETQYF. For the CDR3, the DNA is TGTGCCAGCAGCTTATTTCTTGAGACCAACGCAATTCGGGAGACCCAGTACTTC. Complete variable domain (other parts from reference TRBV11-3 and TRBJ2-5): EAGVVQSPRYKIIEKKQPVAFWCNPISGHNTLYWYLQNLGQGPELLIRYENEEAVDDSQLPKDRFSAERLKGVDSTLKIQPAELGDSAVYLCASSLFLETNAIRETQYFGPGTRLLVL.

The CDR3: CASSIRTPNTEAFF. CDR3 bases: TGTGCCAGTAGTATACGAACCCCGAACACTGAAGCTTTCTTT. V usage is TRBV19 and J usage is TRBJ1-1; D gene unclear. V lost 2 bases to trimming and J lost 1 base, with 8 bases between them. Germline CDR1 is LNHDA and CDR2 is SQIVND (reference sequence). This CDR3 has 14 residues.

V and J are TRBV4-2 and TRBJ2-5; D perhaps matches TRBD2 (5 bases). Germline V CDR1 and CDR2: LGHNA, YNFKEQ. V was clipped by 0 bases and J by 5 bases, with 13 bases between them. The CDR3 length is 15 residues. CDR3 sequence: CASSQEGLARETQYF. As DNA, the CDR3 is TGTGCCAGCAGCCAAGAAGGGCTAGCCAGGGAGACCCAGTACTTC.

The CDR3 sequence is CASSGATYEQYF. In DNA form, the CDR3 reads TGTGCCAGCTCAGGGGCGACCTACGAGCAGTACTTC. The chain couples TRBV6-1 to TRBJ2-7, with D possibly TRBD1 on 6 matching bases. The CDR3 is 12 residues long. The V gene's germline CDR1 is MNHNS and CDR2 SASEGT. Trimming took 8 bases from V and 2 from J, leaving 10 bases between them.

The chain combines TRBV5-6 with TRBJ2-5; 13 bases fit TRBD2. The CDR3 contains 17 residues. After removal of 6 bases from V and 4 bases from J, the junction contained 12 bases not matched to a gene. From germline, CDR1 is SGHDT and CDR2 YYEEEE. CDR3 residues: CASTDGLAGEGGETQYF. As DNA, the CDR3 is TGTGCCAGCACCGACGGACTAGCGGGAGAAGGAGGAGAGACCCAGTACTTC. The full variable domain, completed using reference TRBV5-6 and TRBJ2-5, is DAGVTQSPTHLIKTRGQQVTLRCSPKSGHDTVSWYQQALGQGPQFIFQYYEEEERQRGNFPDRFSGHQFPNYSSELNVNALLLGDSALYLCASTDGLAGEGGETQYFGPGTRLLVL.

The CDR3 DNA sequence: TGCAGCGTTGAACAGGGACCTAACTATGGCTACACCTTC. Its translation: CSVEQGPNYGYTF. V usage is TRBV29-1 and J usage is TRBJ1-2; D is possibly TRBD1 (5 bases). Trimming cost V 2 bases and J 0 bases, with 7 bases left between them. CDR1 is SQVTM and CDR2 is ANQGSEA in the germline V gene. CDR3 length: 13 residues. Based on the CDR3 plus reference TRBV29-1 and TRBJ1-2, the full variable domain is SAVISQKPSRDICQRGTSLTIQCQVDSQVTMMFWYRQQPGQSLTLIATANQGSEATYESGFVIDKFPISRPNLTFSTLTVSNMSPEDSSIYLCSVEQGPNYGYTFGSGTRLTVV.

This chain uses TRBV19 with TRBJ1-2; TRBD1 aligns across 7 bases. With 2 bases clipped from V and 3 bases from J, the junction kept 0 bases outside the gene matches. CDR1 LNHDA and CDR2 SQIVND come from the germline V gene (reference sequence). The length of the CDR3 is 13 residues. This chain's CDR3 is CASSITGDYGYTF. CDR3 DNA sequence: TGTGCCAGTAGTATAACAGGGGACTATGGCTACACCTTC.

The chain couples TRBV19 to TRBJ1-2; 8 nucleotides match TRBD1. The CDR3 is 16 residues long. The J segment lost 3 bases and the V segment lost 4 bases, leaving 10 bases of the junction unmatched. The germline CDR1 and CDR2 sequences are LNHDA and SQIVND (reference sequence). CDR3 region: CASSTSGTGDYYGYTF. Written as DNA, the CDR3 is TGTGCCAGTAGTACCTCCGGGACAGGAGACTACTATGGCTACACCTTC.

The gene calls are TRBV7-9 and TRBJ1-6; unclear D gene. Germline assignment: CDR1 SEHNR and CDR2 FQNEAQ (reference sequence). The CDR3 sequence is 15 residues long. Trimming removed 5 bases at V and 9 bases at J, with 17 bases between. DNA of the CDR3: TGTGCCAGCAGCGCAGATCTTACCGAACGTTCACCCCTCCACTTT. Translated: CASSADLTERSPLHF. Full variable domain (remainder filled in from reference TRBV7-9 and TRBJ1-6): DTGVSQNPRHKITKRGQNVTFRCDPISEHNRLYWYRQTLGQGPEFLTYFQNEAQLEKSRLLSDRFSAERPKGSFSTLEIQRTEQGDSAMYLCASSADLTERSPLHFGNGTRLTVT.

This chain joins TRBV27 and TRBJ2-7; TRBD1 matches at 8 bases. This CDR3 contains 16 residues. J was trimmed by 2 bases and V by 5 bases; bases with no gene match: 11. Germline lookup yields CDR1 MNHEY and CDR2 SMNVEV (reference sequence). The CDR3 DNA reads as TGTGCCAGCAGTCCCTCGACAGGGGAGGATACCTACGAGCAGTACTTC. It encodes CASSPSTGEDTYEQYF.

The chain recombines TRBV9 with TRBJ2-3; D call uncertain. CDR1 and CDR2 (germline): SGDLS, YYNGEE. The CDR3 contains 13 residues. The V end lost 3 bases, the J end lost 5 bases, and 10 bases lay between the germline ends. CDR3 region: CASSAGRLDTQYF. Written as DNA, the CDR3 is TGTGCCAGCAGCGCCGGACGGTTAGATACGCAGTATTTT.